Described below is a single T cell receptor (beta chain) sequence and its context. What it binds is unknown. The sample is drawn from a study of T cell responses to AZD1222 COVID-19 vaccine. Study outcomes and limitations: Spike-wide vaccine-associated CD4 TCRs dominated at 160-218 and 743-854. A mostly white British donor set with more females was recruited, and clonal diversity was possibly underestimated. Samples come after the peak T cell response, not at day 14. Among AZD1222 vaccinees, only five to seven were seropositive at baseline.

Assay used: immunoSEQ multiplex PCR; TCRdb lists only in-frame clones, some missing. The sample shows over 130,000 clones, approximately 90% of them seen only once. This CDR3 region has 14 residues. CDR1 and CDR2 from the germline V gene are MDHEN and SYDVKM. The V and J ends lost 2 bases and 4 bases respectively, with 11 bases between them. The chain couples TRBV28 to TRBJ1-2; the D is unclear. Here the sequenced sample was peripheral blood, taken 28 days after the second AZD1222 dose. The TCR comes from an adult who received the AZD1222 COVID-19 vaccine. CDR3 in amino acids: CASSLLDGIYGYTF. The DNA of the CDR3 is TGTGCCAGCAGTTTACTCGACGGCATCTATGGCTACACCTTC.